This T cell receptor (beta chain) was retrieved from a study of blood T cell repertoires in COVID-19. Study-wide background: Sample material is recorded as cDNA or gDNA derived from T cells, B-cell-depleted T cells, or PBMCs.

Adults between about 18 and 89 years of age took part from some 25 US areas. TCRdb's table, derived via immunoSEQ multiplex PCR, lists solely in-frame clones and lacks some. Among under 250,000 clones listed, 82% were seen once. CDR1 WSHSY and CDR2 SAAADI come from the germline V gene. This CDR3 region has 15 residues. The V end was cut by 2 bases, the J end by 3 bases, with 14 bases between. The sequence was obtained from a woman aged 60-75 years who had recovered from COVID-19. The sequencing sample was made of PBMCs or T cells enriched from blood (not recorded which). The chain couples TRBV10-2 to TRBJ2-7; a weak D match, TRBD1 (6 bases). The CDR3 region is CASSERSDRSYEQYF. In DNA, the CDR3 is TGCGCCAGCAGTGAGCGATCGGACAGAAGCTACGAGCAGTACTTC.